This T cell receptor beta chain was found in a study of beta chain features in type 1 diabetes. The study, taken as a whole, reports: These data did not resolve whether HLA type affects TCRB rearrangement.

A remark on this clone: The antigen is unknown.

Per the germline V gene, CDR1 is LNHNV and CDR2 is YYDKDF (reference sequence). Between the trimmed V and J ends, which lost 5 bases and 5 bases, there was a span of 21 bases. This CDR3 is 16 amino acids long. All of the isolated RNA was reverse transcribed, so expressed TCRB transcripts were sequenced. Assay: immunoSEQ multiplex PCR; the TCRdb copy retains only in-frame clones and omits some. Of 25,000 or so clones listed, approximately 70% are singletons. Material for sequencing was Tregs from blood. This chain joins TRBV15 and TRBJ1-2, with D hard to call. This sequence originates from a woman between 35 and 50 years old in good health. The CDR3 loop reads CATSARRIASPYGYTF. The CDR3 DNA follows: TGTGCCACCAGCGCTCGGAGGATCGCCAGCCCATATGGCTACACCTTC.